The entry below describes one T cell receptor beta chain. V lost 6 bases and J 12 bases, leaving 15 bases between the germline ends. Per germline, CDR1 LNHNV and CDR2 YYDKDF (reference sequence). This CDR3 has 12 amino acids. The repertoire was sequenced with immunoSEQ multiplex PCR; TCRdb's copy has only in-frame clones and lacks some. In the table there are over 55,000 clones, 80% to 95% of which are singletons. These data belong to a study of T cell changes during pregnancy in multiple sclerosis. The TCR comes from a female donor with multiple sclerosis, enrolled in a pregnancy study. The chain joins TRBV15 to TRBJ2-1, with D maybe TRBD2 (5 bases). Source: peripheral blood, taken in the first trimester of pregnancy. CDR3 protein: CATRDSSRVQFF. The CDR3 nucleotides are TGTGCCACCAGGGACTCCTCTAGGGTGCAGTTCTTC.